The 15 T cell receptor beta chains presented below share a single source sample, sequenced in a study of T cells in Graves' hyperthyroidism and ophthalmopathy. Template material for amplifying TCR beta CDR3 regions consisted of RNA transcripts. Researchers ran a first-round RT-PCR on the TCR CDR3 using the HTBI primer set. TCRdb used MiXCR to reprocess the multiplex PCR reads, holding one entry per CDR3 protein. Among a few hundred thousand distinct CDR3 sequences listed, about half were seen once. Sequencing was performed on peripheral blood or thyroid tissue (not recorded which). The receptor set was obtained from a woman in her late teens or twenties with Graves' hyperthyroidism.

This clonotype occurred many times. This sequence joins TRBV4-2 and TRBJ2-7; D remains ambiguous. V dropped 0 bases and J dropped 6 bases, with 12 bases sitting between them. Germline CDR1 reads LGHNA; CDR2 reads YNFKEQ. The CDR3 is made up of 14 amino acids. This chain's CDR3 is CASSQDLGPVEQYF. The CDR3 nucleotides are TGTGCCAGCAGCCAAGATCTGGGCCCAGTCGAGCAGTACTTC.

This clonotype was seen ten or more times. The J gene is TRBJ1-2, the V gene TRBV19; D gene unclear. The CDR3 spans 12 residues. Germline lookup yields CDR1 LNHDA and CDR2 SQIVND (reference sequence). The germline V and J ends were trimmed by 9 bases and 4 bases, with 12 bases remaining between them. This CDR3 is CASAVPLYGYTF. For the CDR3, the DNA is TGTGCCAGCGCGGTCCCGCTCTATGGCTACACCTTC.

The chain joins TRBV7-2 to TRBJ1-4; the D gene is possibly TRBD1 (5 bases). Trimming pared 4 bases from V and 2 bases from J, leaving 11 bases between. The CDR3 consists of 15 residues. CDR1 SGHTA and CDR2 FQGNSA come from the germline V gene. Here the CDR3 reads CASSYPQGTNEKLFF. CDR3 sequence (DNA): TGTGCCAGCAGCTACCCTCAGGGTACTAATGAAAAACTGTTTTTT.

The gene calls are TRBV20-1 and TRBJ2-7; TRBD1 agrees at 7 bases. V lost 0 bases, J lost 7 bases, and 12 bases stayed unmatched. This CDR3 contains 15 residues. Per the germline V gene, CDR1 is DFQATT and CDR2 is SNEGSKA (reference sequence). The CDR3 here is CSARDRDRDYNEQYF. The CDR3 DNA sequence: TGCAGTGCTAGAGATCGCGACAGGGATTACAATGAGCAGTACTTC.

Notes on this clonotype: The missing conserved phenylalanine or tryptophan at the end of this CDR3 makes a read error likely. The limits of the CDR3 on the DNA are not certain, so only TCRdb's listed CDR3 is given. This rearrangement joins TRBV29-1 to TRBJ1-6; the table's D call, TRBD1, has no DNA check behind it. CDR1 and CDR2 from the germline V gene are SQVTM and ANQGSEA. The CDR3 sequence runs 8 residues, both termini included. The CDR3 here is CSVAPFDR.

The table lists this clonotype with many counts. The V and J genes are TRBV4-1 and TRBJ2-7; 9 positions agree with TRBD2. V was clipped by 4 bases and J by 3 bases; unmatched bases: 7. In germline, CDR1 is MGHRA, CDR2 YSYEKL. CDR3 length: 15 amino acids. The CDR3 DNA sequence: TGCGCCAGCAGCCCTCCCGGGACTAGCAACTACGAGCAGTACTTC. Translating gives CASSPPGTSNYEQYF.

The J gene is TRBJ1-4, the V gene TRBV7-9, with unresolved D. The CDR3 covers 14 residues. V was trimmed by 5 bases and J by 5 bases, leaving 12 bases between them. Germline V gene sequence: CDR1 SEHNR, CDR2 FQNEAQ (reference sequence). CDR3 DNA: TGTGCCAGCAGCCAGGACCACTACAATGAAAAACTGTTTTTT. Protein product: CASSQDHYNEKLFF.

This clonotype occurred many times. The chain employs TRBV5-1 and TRBJ1-5, with TRBD1 matching 8 bases. Germline CDR1 and CDR2: SGHRS and YFSETQ. The V gene end was trimmed by 4 bases and the J gene end by 7 bases; junction bases not matched to a gene: 7. The length of the CDR3 is 14 residues. The DNA of the CDR3 is TGCGCCAGCAGCATTTTGGCAGGGGGCCAGCCCCAGCATTTT. Its translation: CASSILAGGQPQHF.

V and J are TRBV24-1 and TRBJ1-5; 7 bases are shared with TRBD1. The CDR3 sequence is 15 residues long. The germline V gene encodes CDR1 KGHDR and CDR2 SFDVKD. Trimming took 3 bases from V and 3 from J; bases not matched to a gene: 4. The CDR3 sequence: CATSDRDSANQPQHF. CDR3 DNA: TGTGCCACCAGTGATAGGGACAGCGCCAATCAGCCCCAGCATTTT.

This clonotype was recorded only once. This chain links TRBV7-9 with TRBJ2-5; TRBD1 agrees at 7 bases. With V trimmed by 6 bases and J by 7 bases, 17 bases remained unmatched. The germline V gene encodes CDR1 SEHNR and CDR2 FQNEAQ (reference sequence). The CDR3 is 16 residues long. CDR3 DNA: TGTGCCAGCAGTCTAGGGACAGCTTCGAACACCGGGACCCAGTACTTC. Encoded protein: CASSLGTASNTGTQYF.

This clonotype was counted only a few times. The chain combines TRBV2 with TRBJ1-2; the D gene is possibly TRBD1 (5 bases). Germline assignment: CDR1 SNHLY and CDR2 FYNNEI. The CDR3 sequence is 13 residues long. V lost 7 bases and J lost 2, with 11 bases in between. CDR3 DNA sequence: TGTGCCAGCACTGCGACAGAAAACTATGGCTACACCTTC. It encodes CASTATENYGYTF. The complete variable domain, with remaining parts taken from reference TRBV2 and TRBJ1-2, reads EPEVTQTPSHQVTQMGQEVILRCVPISNHLYFYWYRQILGQKVEFLVSFYNNEISEKSEIFDDQFSVERPDGSNFTLKIRSTKLEDSAMYFCASTATENYGYTFGSGTRLTVV.

There are many counts of this clonotype. The V call is TRBV24-1, the J call TRBJ2-2; the D is unclear. The germline V gene encodes CDR1 KGHDR and CDR2 SFDVKD. The CDR3 length is 14 residues. The ends were cut back, 0 bases at V and 7 bases at J, with 8 bases in the middle. CDR3 sequence reads: CATSDLRLGGELFF. The CDR3 coding sequence is TGTGCCACCAGTGATTTGAGGCTGGGCGGGGAGCTGTTTTTT.

The chain uses TRBV2 and TRBJ2-7, with 9 bases matching TRBD2. Per germline, CDR1 SNHLY and CDR2 FYNNEI. This CDR3 comprises 12 residues. CDR3 sequence reads: CAGSGGTYEQYF. CDR3 bases: TGTGCAGGGAGCGGGGGGACCTACGAGCAGTACTTC.

The J gene is TRBJ2-3, the V gene TRBV20-1; 7 nucleotides match TRBD1. V trimming: 6 bases; J trimming: 0 bases; junction bases outside the gene matches: 18. Germline V gene sequence: CDR1 DFQATT, CDR2 SNEGSKA (reference sequence). The CDR3 extends over 18 amino acids. Here the CDR3 reads CSASAYPGGSSSTDTQYF. The CDR3 DNA is TGCAGTGCCTCAGCGTACCCAGGGGGATCCTCTAGCACAGATACGCAGTATTTT.

This clonotype occurred many times. The chain recombines TRBV29-1 with TRBJ2-6, with D unclear. The length of the CDR3 is 13 residues. V lost 6 bases, J lost 0 bases, and 6 bases lay in between. Germline CDR1 and CDR2: SQVTM and ANQGSEA. The chain's CDR3 is CSVMSSGANVLTF. In nucleotides, the CDR3 is TGCAGCGTGATGAGCTCTGGGGCCAACGTCCTGACTTTC.